Shown below are 25 T cell receptor beta chains from a single sample sequenced in a study of radiation and T cells in renal cell carcinoma. The assay was immunoSEQ multiplex PCR, and TCRdb's table has in-frame clones only and misses some. The sample shows about 78,000 clones, about 88% of them seen only once. Time point: blood 4 weeks post-SBRT, at nephrectomy. The treatment is: 15 Gy SBRT to primary tumor, nephrectomy 4 weeks later. The sample was blood, taken from a patient whose treatment included radiotherapy and nephrectomy. Source of these receptors: a woman between 65 and 79 years old with renal cell carcinoma.

Note on this clone: Compared with germline, one end of the junction differs, possibly owing to a read error. The V and J genes are TRBV10-3 and TRBJ2-3, with 11 bases that match TRBD2. The CDR3 sequence is 14 residues long. Per the germline V gene, CDR1 is ENHRY and CDR2 is SYGVKD. CDR3 bases: TGTGCCATCCCGGGACTAGCGGTTCACAGATACGCAGTATTT. Protein: CAIPGLAVHRYAVF.

This chain joins TRBV30 and TRBJ1-2, with D unclear. Per the germline V gene, CDR1 is GTSNPN and CDR2 is SVGIG (reference sequence). The CDR3 loop spans 11 amino acids. Between the trimmed V and J ends, which lost 8 bases and 2 bases, there was a span of 9 bases. As DNA, the CDR3 is TGTGCCCTGGAGGGAAACTATGGCTACACCTTC. It encodes CALEGNYGYTF.

The DNA for the CDR3 is TGTGCCTGGAGTGTATCGTTGGGGTTGGGGACTGGCTACACCTTC. As protein: CAWSVSLGLGTGYTF. The gene calls are TRBV30 and TRBJ1-2; D might be TRBD1 (5 bases). Germline CDR1 is GTSNPN and CDR2 is SVGIG (reference sequence). Trimming removed 0 bases from V and 7 bases from J, with 18 bases in between. The CDR3 has 15 residues.

This chain uses TRBV5-1 with TRBJ1-2; D remains ambiguous. The CDR3 contains 15 residues. Trimming took 0 bases from V and 2 from J, leaving 11 bases between them. Germline V gene data show CDR1 as SGHRS and CDR2 as YFSETQ. This CDR3 reads CASSLGGSQNYGYTF. Written as DNA, the CDR3 is TGCGCCAGCAGCTTGGGCGGCAGTCAGAACTATGGCTACACCTTC.

This rearrangement joins TRBV10-3 to TRBJ2-5, with 7 bases lining up with TRBD1. The CDR3 length is 15 residues. The germline gives CDR1 ENHRY, CDR2 SYGVKD. After removal of 3 bases from V and 2 bases from J, the junction contained 6 bases not matched to a gene. The CDR3 DNA sequence: TGTGCCATCAGTGAATCCGGGACAGCGCAAGAGACCCAGTACTTC. Its translation: CAISESGTAQETQYF.

This rearrangement joins TRBV5-1 to TRBJ2-5; no clear D gene. V was clipped by 0 bases and J by 4 bases, with 10 bases between them. Germline CDR1 reads SGHRS; CDR2 reads YFSETQ. The CDR3 sequence is 14 residues long. The CDR3 sequence is CASSLVSSSETQYF. For the CDR3, the DNA is TGCGCCAGCAGCTTGGTGTCCAGTTCAGAGACCCAGTACTTC.

This clone occurred once. This chain links TRBV19 with TRBJ2-3; TRBD1 aligns across 11 bases. CDR1 LNHDA and CDR2 SQIVND come from the germline V gene (reference sequence). The CDR3 is made up of 13 amino acids. Trimming cost V 8 bases and J 8 bases; bases outside gene matches: 6. The CDR3 DNA sequence: TGTGCCAGTGCTGGACAGGGGGCTGCTACGCAGTATTTT. Translated, it gives CASAGQGAATQYF.

The V gene is TRBV21-1, the J gene TRBJ1-5. TRBV21-1 is assigned pseudogene status. The CDR3 has 15 amino acids. In DNA form, the CDR3 reads TGTGCCAGCAGCCGCCGGTGGCAGGGAGGACAGCCCCAGCATTTT. This sequence encodes CASSRRWQGGQPQHF.

The gene calls are TRBV6-5 and TRBJ1-2; possible D gene TRBD1, 5 bases. V shed 4 bases and J shed 8 bases, with 20 bases lying between them. Germline V lookup: CDR1 MNHEY, CDR2 SVGAGI. This CDR3 spans 15 amino acids. As DNA, the CDR3 is TGTGCCAGCAGTTCGACCACTACAGGATCCAAGGGCTACACCTTC. The encoded protein is CASSSTTTGSKGYTF.

V gene TRBV11-3 combines with J gene TRBJ2-5; TRBD2 agrees at 9 bases. This CDR3 contains 15 residues. Germline CDR1 is SGHNT and CDR2 is YENEEA. V gave up 3 bases and J gave up 5 bases; unmatched junction bases: 7. The CDR3 DNA is TGTGCCAGCAGCTTTCGCGGGGGGGACAGCGAGACCCAGTACTTC. Translating gives CASSFRGGDSETQYF.

The chain couples TRBV11-3 to TRBJ2-5; D is unclear. Trimming cost V 1 base and J 1 base, with 7 bases left between them. The germline V gene encodes CDR1 SGHNT and CDR2 YENEEA. This CDR3 contains 14 residues. The CDR3 loop is CASSLVAIQETQYF. CDR3 DNA: TGTGCCAGCAGCTTAGTTGCTATCCAAGAGACCCAGTACTTC.

This clone was counted a single time. The chain has TRBV2 and TRBJ1-3; D not resolved. Trimming removed 3 bases from V and 4 bases from J, with 25 bases in between. CDR1 is SNHLY and CDR2 is FYNNEI in the germline V gene. CDR3 length equals 19 residues. The CDR3 here is CASSEWQARRHAGGNTIYF. The CDR3 DNA follows: TGTGCCAGCAGTGAGTGGCAGGCTCGTAGACATGCCGGCGGAAACACCATATATTTT.

The chain couples TRBV13 to TRBJ2-1, with 7 positions matching TRBD2. The V and J ends lost 5 bases and 6 bases, in that order; junction bases with no gene match: 16. The CDR3 loop spans 17 amino acids. Germline CDR1 PRHDT, CDR2 FYEKMQ (reference sequence). The CDR3 nucleotides are TGTGCCAGCAGCCCACCGCGGGGGACTCCCCGAACCAATGAGCAGTTCTTC. Encoded protein: CASSPPRGTPRTNEQFF.

The rearrangement joins TRBV6-5 to TRBJ1-3; 7 bases map to TRBD1. The trim removed 4 bases at V and 2 bases at J, leaving 5 bases unmatched. Germline loops: CDR1 MNHEY, CDR2 SVGAGI. This CDR3 spans 15 amino acids. The CDR3 coding sequence is TGTGCCAGCAGTTCCAGACAGGGCCCTGGAAACACCATATATTTT. Translation gives CASSSRQGPGNTIYF.

The count of this clone is one. CDR3 bases: TGTGCCAGCAGCTTGGATGCTAGCGGACTATACGAGCAGTACTTC. It yields the protein CASSLDASGLYEQYF. This sequence joins TRBV5-4 and TRBJ2-7; TRBD2 agrees at 7 bases. The CDR3 spans 15 residues. In germline, CDR1 is SGHNT, CDR2 YYREEE (reference sequence). V shed 0 bases and J 4 bases; nucleotides not matched to a gene: 7.

The chain has TRBV5-1 and TRBJ1-1, with D possibly matching TRBD1 (5 bases). Per germline, CDR1 SGHRS and CDR2 YFSETQ. This CDR3 has 14 residues. Trimming shortened V by 4 bases and J by 3 bases, and 13 bases separated the two germline ends. This CDR3 reads CASSQTDRYTEAFF. The CDR3 DNA is TGCGCCAGCAGCCAGACAGACCGATACACTGAAGCTTTCTTT.

The chain links TRBV25-1 to TRBJ2-7; tentatively, D is TRBD1 or TRBD2 (7 bases each). This CDR3 is 13 amino acids long. Trimming removed 6 bases from V and 4 bases from J, with 13 bases in between. CDR1 is MGHDK, CDR2 SYGVNS, per germline. CDR3 amino acids: CASRGGTAYEQYF. In nucleotides, the CDR3 is TGTGCCAGCAGGGGAGGGACAGCTTACGAGCAGTACTTC.

V usage is TRBV7-2 and J usage is TRBJ2-3, with unresolved D. The CDR3 has 11 residues. V was clipped by 3 bases and J by 5 bases, with 3 bases between them. Germline V gives CDR1 SGHTA, CDR2 FQGNSA. In DNA, the CDR3 is TGTGCCAGCAGCTTCATAGATACGCAGTATTTT. Encoded protein: CASSFIDTQYF.

The CDR3: CASSIPGNGYTF. The CDR3 nucleotides are TGTGCCAGTAGTATCCCAGGGAACGGCTACACCTTC. The chain uses TRBV19 and TRBJ1-2; D might be TRBD1 (5 bases). The length of the CDR3 is 12 residues. Germline values: CDR1 LNHDA, CDR2 SQIVND (reference sequence). V was trimmed by 3 bases and J by 8 bases, leaving 10 bases between them.

The chain recombines TRBV4-1 with TRBJ1-3; D gene uncertain. Per the germline V gene, CDR1 is MGHRA and CDR2 is YSYEKL. The CDR3 consists of 15 residues. V gave up 0 bases and J gave up 4 bases, with 10 bases separating them. CDR3 nucleotide sequence: TGCGCCAGCAGCCAAGATCCGGGAAAAGGAAACACCATATATTTT. Translating it yields CASSQDPGKGNTIYF.

The V gene is TRBV5-1, the J gene TRBJ2-7; 8 bases agree with TRBD2. Germline trimming cut 4 bases from V and 7 bases from J; bases unmatched to any gene: 4. Per the germline V gene, CDR1 is SGHRS and CDR2 is YFSETQ. The CDR3 spans 12 residues. CDR3 bases: TGCGCCAGCAGCACGGGGGGGTATGAGCAGTACTTC. Its protein product is CASSTGGYEQYF.

The chain employs TRBV5-1 and TRBJ2-3; 15 bases fit TRBD2. There are 16 residues in the CDR3. J was trimmed by 4 bases and V by 0 bases; bases with no gene match: 0. Germline V lookup: CDR1 SGHRS, CDR2 YFSETQ. This chain's CDR3 is CASSLGTSGGADTQYF. CDR3 nucleotides: TGCGCCAGCAGCTTGGGGACTAGCGGGGGGGCAGATACGCAGTATTTT.

The chain couples TRBV10-3 to TRBJ1-2; a possible D gene is TRBD1 (5 bases). The CDR3 runs 15 residues. Trimming left V 3 bases short and J 6 bases short, with 17 bases between. Germline CDR1 and CDR2: ENHRY and SYGVKD. DNA for the CDR3: TGTGCCATCAGTGATAGTTTGGGACCCCGGCATGGCTACACCTTC. Translated: CAISDSLGPRHGYTF.

The chain joins TRBV7-2 to TRBJ2-2; 12 positions agree with TRBD2. This CDR3 region has 16 residues. CDR1 and CDR2 from the germline V gene are SGHTA and FQGNSA. V trimming: 2 bases; J trimming: 6 bases; junction bases outside the gene matches: 4. The CDR3 coding sequence is TGTGCCAGCAGCTTATCGGCTAGCGGGGGGGCCGGGGAGCTGTTTTTT. Its protein product is CASSLSASGGAGELFF.

With regard to this clone: Other DNA sequences in the same sample also yield this CDR3. V and J are TRBV4-2 and TRBJ2-7, with 7 bases identical to TRBD2. Germline CDR1 and CDR2: LGHNA and YNFKEQ. V dropped 1 base and J dropped 2; count of bases not matched to a gene: 2. This CDR3 is built from 14 residues. The CDR3 coding sequence is TGTGCCAGCAGCCAAGGGGAGGGAACCTACGAGCAGTACTTC. It yields the protein CASSQGEGTYEQYF.